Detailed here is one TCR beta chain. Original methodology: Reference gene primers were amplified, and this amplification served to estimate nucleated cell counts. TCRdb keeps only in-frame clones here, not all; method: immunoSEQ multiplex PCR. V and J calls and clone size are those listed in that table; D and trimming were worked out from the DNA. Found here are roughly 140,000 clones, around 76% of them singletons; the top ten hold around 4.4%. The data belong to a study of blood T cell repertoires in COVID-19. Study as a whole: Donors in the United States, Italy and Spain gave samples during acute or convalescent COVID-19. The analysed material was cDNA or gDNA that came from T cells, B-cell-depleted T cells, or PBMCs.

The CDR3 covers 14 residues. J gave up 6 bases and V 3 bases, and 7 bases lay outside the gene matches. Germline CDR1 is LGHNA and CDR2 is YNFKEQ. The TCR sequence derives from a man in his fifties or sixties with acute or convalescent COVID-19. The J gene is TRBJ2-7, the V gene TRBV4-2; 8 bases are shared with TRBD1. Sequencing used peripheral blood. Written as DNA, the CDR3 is TGTGCCAGCAGCCATGACTCAGGGGGCGGCGAGCAGTACTTC. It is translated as CASSHDSGGGEQYF.